A selection of T cell receptor beta chains follows, all from one sample in a study of shared clonotypes between healthy human individuals. Measured with immunoSEQ multiplex PCR; TCRdb has only the in-frame clones, and not every one. Here the sample spans 2 million or so clones, around 96% being singletons. The sequenced sample was naive CD8+ T cells sorted from blood. These receptors were collected from a man aged 18 to 29 in good health. Both conserved end residues are part of each CDR3. The order of the fields is clone size, J gene, V gene, D gene, CDR3 DNA, CDR3 protein. D genes are given only for firm matches. For some rows the clone size is stated as once, few or many, or as a class when expanded; others skip it.

. TRBJ1-5 TRBV30 . TGTGCCTGGGGAGGAGGGGGGAGCAGCAATCAGCCCCAGCATTTT CAWGGGGSSNQPQHF
. TRBJ2-1 TRBV29-1 . TGCAGCTTCCGGGTGTACAATGAGCAGTTCTTC CSFRVYNEQFF
. TRBJ2-1 TRBV9 TRBD2 TGTGCCAGCAGCGCCCCCGGGGGACTAGCGGGTCACAATGAGCAGTTCTTC CASSAPGGLAGHNEQFF
. TRBJ2-1 TRBV25-1 TRBD1 TGTGCCAGCAGTGAATACAGTGGGACAGGGATCGATGAGCAGTTCTTC CASSEYSGTGIDEQFF
once TRBJ2-7 TRBV5-4 . TGTGCCAGCAGCTTGTGGGGCTCCTCCTACGAGCAGTACTTC CASSLWGSSYEQYF
. TRBJ1-4 TRBV30 TRBD1 TGTGCCTGGAGTAAAACAGGGGACCGAAAACTGTTTTTT CAWSKTGDRKLFF
. TRBJ2-7 TRBV29-1 . TGCAGCGTCCGGGACACCACCTACGAGCAGTACTTC CSVRDTTYEQYF
. TRBJ2-5 TRBV30 TRBD2 TGTGCCTGGAGTGTTGGCGGGGGGGTCCAAGAGACCCAGTACTTC CAWSVGGGVQETQYF
. TRBJ1-1 TRBV11-1 . TGTGCCAGCAGCGTCGACCAGGTTGGGGAGAACACTGAAGCTTTCTTT CASSVDQVGENTEAFF
. TRBJ1-1 TRBV27 . TGTGCCAGCAGTTACCAGGGGTCGGGCACTGAAGCTTTCTTT CASSYQGSGTEAFF
. TRBJ2-1 TRBV28 . TGTGCCAGCAGTCCGAGGGACATTATTAACAATGAGCAGTTCTTC CASSPRDIINNEQFF
. TRBJ2-3 TRBV27 . TGTGCCAGCAGTTTAAAAATAACCCCGGGGGAGTCCGCAGATACGCAGTATTTT CASSLKITPGESADTQYF
. TRBJ2-3 TRBV7-9 TRBD2 TGTGCCAGCAGCCTCCTAGCGGGGGAGCTCACAGATACGCAGTATTTT CASSLLAGELTDTQYF
once TRBJ2-7 TRBV7-9 TRBD2 TGTGCCAGCAGCTCGCGAGTGACTGAACTAGCGGGTCTCTACGAGCAGTACTTC CASSSRVTELAGLYEQYF
. TRBJ1-4 TRBV2 . TGTGCCAGCAGTACGACTCGGGGTAATGAAAAACTGTTTTTT CASSTTRGNEKLFF
. TRBJ1-1 TRBV9 . TGTGCCAGCAGCGTAATGGGTAACACTGAAGCTTTCTTT CASSVMGNTEAFF
. TRBJ2-7 TRBV28 TRBD2 TGTGCCAGCAGCTTACTAGCGGTCCCGGCGGACGAGCAGTACTTC CASSLLAVPADEQYF
. TRBJ2-3 TRBV4-1 . TGCGCCAGCAGCCCGTTTATTAAAGATACGCAGTATTTT CASSPFIKDTQYF
. TRBJ1-1 TRBV4-2 . TGTGCCAGCAGCCAACGGGGCGGGTCAACTGAAGCTTTCTTT CASSQRGGSTEAFF
. TRBJ2-5 TRBV6-5 TRBD2 TGTGCCAGCCGGGAGGGAAGCGGGAGTTGGGAGACCCAGTACTTC CASREGSGSWETQYF
. TRBJ2-7 TRBV4-1 TRBD2 TGCGCCAGCAGCTCCCTAAGCGGGGGGGCCGACTACGAGCAGTACTTC CASSSLSGGADYEQYF
. TRBJ2-6 TRBV5-6 . TGTGCCAGCTCAGAAGCCAACGTCCTGACTTTC CASSEANVLTF
. TRBJ2-7 TRBV27 . TGTGCCAGCAGTTTACGATCGGGCTACGAGCAGTACTTC CASSLRSGYEQYF
. TRBJ1-3 TRBV13 . TGTGCCAGCAGCTTAGCGTTGGGAAACACCATATATTTT CASSLALGNTIYF
. TRBJ2-2 TRBV12-2 . TGTGCAAGTCGCTCGACGGGACCAAACACCGGGGAGCTGTTTTTT CASRSTGPNTGELFF
. TRBJ2-7 TRBV7-8 . TGTGCCAGCAGCTTAGCCCTAGGCTACGAGCAGTACTTC CASSLALGYEQYF
. TRBJ2-1 TRBV4-2 . TGTGCCAGCAGCCAAGCTAGCGATGAGCAGTTCTTC CASSQASDEQFF
. TRBJ2-7 TRBV15 . TGTGCCACCAGCAGAGATTTCTACGAGCAGTACTTC CATSRDFYEQYF
. TRBJ2-7 TRBV4-3 . TGCGCCAGCAGCCAAGACGCAACTTCCTACGAGCAGTACTTC CASSQDATSYEQYF
. TRBJ2-5 TRBV5-1 . TGCGCCAGCAGCACCCATGTGCCACAAGAGACCCAGTACTTC CASSTHVPQETQYF
once TRBJ2-7 TRBV27 . TGTGCCAGCCGGGACTTCTCCTACGAGCAGTACTTC CASRDFSYEQYF
. TRBJ1-2 TRBV10-3 . TGTGCCATCAGTGAGCCCGAGGGACGTCACTATGGCTACACCTTC CAISEPEGRHYGYTF
. TRBJ2-7 TRBV25-1 TRBD2 TGTGCCAGCAGGGGAGGGTACGAGCAGTACTTC CASRGGYEQYF